The following is a TCR beta chain sequence with its context. Its antigen is unidentified. This entry comes from a study of T cell responses to AZD1222 COVID-19 vaccine. Study-level background: Second-dose groups at about 4 or about 12 weeks were pooled. The study's findings and limits: It should be noted that donors were predominantly white British and more often female, and clonal diversity was possibly underestimated. The number of AZD1222 recipients seropositive at baseline was only 5 to 7.

Generated by immunoSEQ multiplex PCR, the TCRdb table keeps only in-frame clones and is missing some. The sample has approximately 160,000 clones, 85% to 95% seen once. The CDR3 length is 19 residues. Per germline, CDR1 SGHRS and CDR2 YFSETQ. Between the trimmed V and J ends, which lost 1 base and 1 base, there was a span of 22 bases. This sequence was found in an adult in good health. The source was peripheral blood, collected on day 0 of AZD1222 vaccination. This chain joins TRBV5-1 and TRBJ2-3; perhaps D is TRBD1 or TRBD2 (6 bases each). The CDR3 is CASSLKGRQAGGGTDTQYF. The CDR3 DNA sequence: TGCGCCAGCAGCTTGAAGGGCCGACAGGCCGGGGGAGGCACAGATACGCAGTATTTT.